The present T cell receptor (beta chain) was sequenced within a study of cytomegalovirus exposure and HLA in healthy donors. Study observations and caveats: Published work reported that the classifier diagnosed cytomegalovirus status with high specificity and sensitivity.

About this clone: What it binds is not known.

The donors were healthy bone marrow donors. Sampled while nominally healthy, donors likely had unrecorded immune exposures. With 60 Vbeta and 13 Jbeta primers, the PCR was carried out. The assay was immunoSEQ multiplex PCR, and TCRdb's table has in-frame clones only and misses some. Of 150,000 to 200,000 clones in the sample, less than 85% were seen once. The receptor comes from a boy younger than 18 in good health and CMV-seronegative. The sample consisted of PBMCs.

The CDR3 nucleotides read TGTGCCAGCAACCTACTAGCGGACTCCTACAATGAGCAGTTCTTC. This codes for CASNLLADSYNEQFF. The gene calls are TRBV9 and TRBJ2-1; 8 nucleotides agree with TRBD2. Germline V lookup: CDR1 SGDLS, CDR2 YYNGEE. The length of the CDR3 is 15 residues. The trim removed 6 bases at V and 0 bases at J, leaving 5 bases unmatched.